This entry is about one T cell receptor beta chain. Data came from immunoSEQ multiplex PCR; TCRdb stores just in-frame clones and leaves some out. The sample consists of 65,000 to 85,000 clones, 85% of them appearing once. These data come from a study of OX40 agonist ivuxolimab in advanced cancers. In germline, CDR1 is KGHSH, CDR2 LQKENI. The CDR3 is 16 residues long. J gave up 7 bases and V 3 bases, and 7 bases lay outside the gene matches. The sequencing here drew on CD4+ or CD8+ T cells sorted from blood, taken in a trial of the OX40 agonist ivuxolimab. The TCR originated in an adult with an advanced solid tumor such as melanoma, head and neck, liver or kidney cancer. The chain links TRBV18 to TRBJ1-4; TRBD1 matches 11 bases. CDR3 loop: CASSPPGTGGGEKLFF. CDR3 DNA: TGTGCCAGCTCACCTCCCGGGACAGGGGGAGGTGAAAAACTGTTTTTT.